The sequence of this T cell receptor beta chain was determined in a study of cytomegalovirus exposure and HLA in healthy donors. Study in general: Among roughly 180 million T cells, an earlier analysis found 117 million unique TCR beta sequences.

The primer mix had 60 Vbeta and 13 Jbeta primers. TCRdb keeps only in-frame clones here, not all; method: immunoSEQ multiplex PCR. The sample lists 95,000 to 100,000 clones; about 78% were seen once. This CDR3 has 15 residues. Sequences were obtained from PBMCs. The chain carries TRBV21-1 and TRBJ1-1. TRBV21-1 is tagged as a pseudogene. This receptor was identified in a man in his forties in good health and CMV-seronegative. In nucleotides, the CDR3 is TGTGCCAGCAGCAAAGAGGAGGGGCGGTTCACTGAAGCTTTCTTT. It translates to CASSKEEGRFTEAFF.